The entry below describes one T cell receptor (beta chain). The antigen is not known. The PCR used 60 Vbeta and 13 Jbeta primers. The data were produced by immunoSEQ multiplex PCR, yet TCRdb's version contains in-frame clones alone and is incomplete. The sample has about 140,000 clones, around 57% seen once. The CDR3 has 15 amino acids. Germline V lookup: CDR1 MDHEN, CDR2 SYDVKM. The ends lost 4 bases at V and 6 bases at J; junction bases unmatched: 8. This sample stems from a study of cytomegalovirus exposure and HLA in healthy donors. General study results and limits: The authors enumerated around 150 TCR beta chains as linked to cytomegalovirus. While the bulk of TCR sequences proved rare, some public TCRs turned up in many donors. Confirmation was obtained in vitro that a few CMV-associated chains are specific for CMV antigens.

The donors (healthy individuals) were bone marrow donors. The chain is built from TRBV28 and TRBJ2-2; 7 bases are a match to TRBD1. The sequence was collected from a male donor in good health and CMV-seronegative. Sequencing was carried out using PBMCs. CDR3 DNA sequence: TGTGCCAGCAGTTCGGCTTCACAGGGGCCCGGGGAGCTGTTTTTT. Translating it yields CASSSASQGPGELFF.